The TCR beta chain under discussion was sequenced for a study of tumor and adjacent non-tumor tissue in lung cancer. Study overall: Each sample yielded 3.9 million or so productive TCRbeta reads on average.

Findings and limits, study-wide: Compared with tumor, normal lung showed significantly lower TCR diversity. In normal lung, the top 100 clones were significantly more dominant than in tumor.

A modified ARM-PCR protocol with three rounds of nested PCR amplified TCRbeta. TCRdb re-analysed the multiplex PCR reads in MiXCR, keeping a single row per CDR3 protein. The table includes under 140,000 distinct CDR3 sequences, over 75% detected once. RNA was extracted from bulk tissue without any cell sorting. Comments on this clonotype: What it recognizes is unknown. One junction end disagrees with the germline gene, perhaps due to a read error.

Per the germline V gene, CDR1 is SGHDN and CDR2 is FVKESK. This CDR3 comprises 15 residues. V and J are TRBV14 and TRBJ1-2; TRBD1 is a possible D gene (5 bases). The sequenced material came from lung tumor tissue. The sequence came from a man between 65 and 80 years old with non-small cell lung cancer. The DNA for the CDR3 is TGTGCCAGCAGCATCCGACAGACCCTAGGAGATGGCTACAGCTTC. It yields the protein CASSIRQTLGDGYSF.